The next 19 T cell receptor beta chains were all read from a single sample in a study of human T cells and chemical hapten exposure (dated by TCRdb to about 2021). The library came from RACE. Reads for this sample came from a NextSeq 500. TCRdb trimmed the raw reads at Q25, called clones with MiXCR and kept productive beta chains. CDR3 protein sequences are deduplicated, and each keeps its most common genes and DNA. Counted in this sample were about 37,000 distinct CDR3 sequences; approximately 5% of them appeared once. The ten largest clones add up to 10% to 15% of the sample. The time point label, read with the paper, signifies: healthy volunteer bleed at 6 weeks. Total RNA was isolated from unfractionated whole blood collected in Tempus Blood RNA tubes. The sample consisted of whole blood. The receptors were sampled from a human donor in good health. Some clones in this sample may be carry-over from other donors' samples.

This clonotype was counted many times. This CDR3 reads CASSLGGSAGRGYGYTF. The DNA for the CDR3 is TGTGCCAGCAGTTTGGGCGGGAGCGCTGGCAGGGGGTATGGCTACACCTTC. This chain connects TRBV28 to TRBJ1-2; 7 nucleotides match TRBD1. The CDR3 runs to 17 residues. Germline CDR1 MDHEN, CDR2 SYDVKM. After removal of 3 bases from V and 5 bases from J, the junction contained 15 bases not matched to a gene.

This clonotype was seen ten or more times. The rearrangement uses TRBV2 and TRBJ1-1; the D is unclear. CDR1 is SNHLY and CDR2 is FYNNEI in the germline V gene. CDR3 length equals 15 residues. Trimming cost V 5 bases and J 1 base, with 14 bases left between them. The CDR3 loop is CASSPKEHRNTEAFF. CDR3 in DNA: TGTGCCAGCAGTCCTAAAGAACACAGGAACACTGAAGCTTTCTTT.

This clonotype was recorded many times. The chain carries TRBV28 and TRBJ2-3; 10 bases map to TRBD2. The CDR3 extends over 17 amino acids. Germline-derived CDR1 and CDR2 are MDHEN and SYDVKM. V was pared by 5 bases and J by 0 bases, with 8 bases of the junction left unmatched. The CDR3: CASSREGLALSTDTQYF. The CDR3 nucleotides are TGTGCCAGCAGTCGCGAGGGACTAGCGCTTAGCACAGATACGCAGTATTTT.

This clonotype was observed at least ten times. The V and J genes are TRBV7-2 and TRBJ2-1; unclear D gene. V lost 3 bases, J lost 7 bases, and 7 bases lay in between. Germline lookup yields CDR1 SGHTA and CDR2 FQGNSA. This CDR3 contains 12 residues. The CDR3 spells CASSFYGNEQFF. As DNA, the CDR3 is TGTGCCAGCAGCTTTTACGGTAATGAGCAGTTCTTC.

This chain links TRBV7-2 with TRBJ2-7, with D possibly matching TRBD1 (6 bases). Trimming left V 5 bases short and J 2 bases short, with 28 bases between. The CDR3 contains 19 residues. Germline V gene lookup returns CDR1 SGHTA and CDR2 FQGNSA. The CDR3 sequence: CASSRERAGADAGPYEQYF. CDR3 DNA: TGTGCCAGCAGCCGAGAGAGGGCAGGGGCGGATGCGGGTCCCTACGAGCAGTACTTC.

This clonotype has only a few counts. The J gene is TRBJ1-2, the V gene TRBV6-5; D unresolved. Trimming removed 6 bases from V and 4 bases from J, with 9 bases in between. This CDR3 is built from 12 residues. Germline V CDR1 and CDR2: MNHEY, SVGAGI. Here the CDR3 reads CASRGLSYGYTF. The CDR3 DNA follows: TGTGCCAGCAGAGGATTATCCTATGGCTACACCTTC.

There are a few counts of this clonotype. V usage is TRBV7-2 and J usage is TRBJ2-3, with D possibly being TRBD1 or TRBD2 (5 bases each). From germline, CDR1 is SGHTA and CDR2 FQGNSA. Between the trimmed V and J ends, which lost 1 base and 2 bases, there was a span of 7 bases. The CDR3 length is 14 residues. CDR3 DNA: TGTGCCAGCAGCTTAGTGGGGGTCACAGATACGCAGTATTTT. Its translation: CASSLVGVTDTQYF.

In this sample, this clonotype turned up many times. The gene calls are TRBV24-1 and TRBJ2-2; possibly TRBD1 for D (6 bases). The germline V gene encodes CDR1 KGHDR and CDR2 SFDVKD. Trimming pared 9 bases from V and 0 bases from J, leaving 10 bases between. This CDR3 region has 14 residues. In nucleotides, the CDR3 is TGTGCCACCGCAGGGGACCCGAACACCGGGGAGCTGTTTTTT. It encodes CATAGDPNTGELFF.

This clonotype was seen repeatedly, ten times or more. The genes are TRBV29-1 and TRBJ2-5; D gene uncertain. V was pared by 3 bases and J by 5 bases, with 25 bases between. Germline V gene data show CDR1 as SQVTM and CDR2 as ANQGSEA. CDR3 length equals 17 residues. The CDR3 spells CSVEGSEGFPLYETQYF. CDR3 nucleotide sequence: TGCAGCGTTGAGGGGTCGGAAGGGTTCCCCCTTTACGAGACCCAGTACTTC.

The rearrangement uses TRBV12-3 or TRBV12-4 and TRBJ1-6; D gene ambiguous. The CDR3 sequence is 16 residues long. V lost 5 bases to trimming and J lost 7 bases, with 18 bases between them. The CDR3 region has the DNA TGTGCCAGCAGTCGAGCCGATCATGGGTGGAATTCACCCCTCCACTTT. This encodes CASSRADHGWNSPLHF.

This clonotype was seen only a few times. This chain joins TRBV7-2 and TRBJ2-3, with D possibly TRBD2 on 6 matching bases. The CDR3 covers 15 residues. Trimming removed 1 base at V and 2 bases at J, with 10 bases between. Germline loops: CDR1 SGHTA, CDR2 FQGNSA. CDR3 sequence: CASSLGAGYTDTQYF. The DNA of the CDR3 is TGTGCCAGCAGCTTAGGAGCGGGCTACACAGATACGCAGTATTTT.

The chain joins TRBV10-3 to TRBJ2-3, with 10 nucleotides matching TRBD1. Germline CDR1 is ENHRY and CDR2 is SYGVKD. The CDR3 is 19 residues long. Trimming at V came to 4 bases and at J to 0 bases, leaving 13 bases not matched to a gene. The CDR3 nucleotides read TGTGCCATCAGTGTCGAACCGGGACAGGGGACCTATAGCACAGATACGCAGTATTTT. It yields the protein CAISVEPGQGTYSTDTQYF.

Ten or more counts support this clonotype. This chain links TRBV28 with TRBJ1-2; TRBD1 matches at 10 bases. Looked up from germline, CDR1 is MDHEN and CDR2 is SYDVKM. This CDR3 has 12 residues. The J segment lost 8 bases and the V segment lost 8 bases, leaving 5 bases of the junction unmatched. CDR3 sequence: CASRQGAWGYTF. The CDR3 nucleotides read TGTGCCAGCCGACAGGGGGCTTGGGGCTACACCTTC.

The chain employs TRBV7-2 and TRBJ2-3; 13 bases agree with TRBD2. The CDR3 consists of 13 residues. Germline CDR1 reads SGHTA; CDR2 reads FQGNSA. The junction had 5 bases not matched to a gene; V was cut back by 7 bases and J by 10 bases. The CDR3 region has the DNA TGTGCCAGCATGGGACTAGCGGGGATGGCGCAGTATTTT. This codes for CASMGLAGMAQYF.

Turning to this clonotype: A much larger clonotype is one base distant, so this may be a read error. The CDR3 protein is CASNLRTGWNTEAFF. The CDR3 region has the DNA TGTGCCAGCAACTTAAGGACAGGTTGGAACACTGAAGCTTTCTTT. The chain recombines TRBV5-6 with TRBJ1-1, with 7 bases fitting TRBD1. Germline CDR1 is SGHDT and CDR2 is YYEEEE. The CDR3 totals 15 residues. The junction had 9 bases not matched to a gene; V was cut back by 6 bases and J by 1 base.

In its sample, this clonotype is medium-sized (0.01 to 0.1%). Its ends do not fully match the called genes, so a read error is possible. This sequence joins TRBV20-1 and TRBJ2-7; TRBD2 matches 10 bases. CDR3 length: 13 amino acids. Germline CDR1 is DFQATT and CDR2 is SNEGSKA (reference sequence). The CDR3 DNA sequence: TGCAGTGCTAGAGAATCACTAGCGGGGATGGGGCACTTC. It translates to CSARESLAGMGHF.

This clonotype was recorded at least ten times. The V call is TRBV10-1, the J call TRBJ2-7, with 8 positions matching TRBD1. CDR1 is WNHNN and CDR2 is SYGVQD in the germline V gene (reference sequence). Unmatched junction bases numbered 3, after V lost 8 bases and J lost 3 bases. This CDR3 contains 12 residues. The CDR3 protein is CASSGQGYEQYF. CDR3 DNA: TGCGCCAGCTCTGGACAGGGCTACGAGCAGTACTTC.

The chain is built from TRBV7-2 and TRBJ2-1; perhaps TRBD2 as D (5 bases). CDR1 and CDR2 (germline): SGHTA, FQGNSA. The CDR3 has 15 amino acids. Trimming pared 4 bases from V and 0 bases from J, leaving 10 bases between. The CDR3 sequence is CASSSMRASYNEQFF. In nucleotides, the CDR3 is TGTGCCAGCAGCTCGATGCGGGCCTCCTACAATGAGCAGTTCTTC. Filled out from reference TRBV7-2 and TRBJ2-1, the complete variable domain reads GAGVSQSPSNKVTEKGKDVELRCDPISGHTALYWYRQSLGQGLEFLIYFQGNSAPDKSGLPSDRFSAERTGGSVSTLTIQRTQQEDSAVYLCASSSMRASYNEQFFGPGTRLTVL.

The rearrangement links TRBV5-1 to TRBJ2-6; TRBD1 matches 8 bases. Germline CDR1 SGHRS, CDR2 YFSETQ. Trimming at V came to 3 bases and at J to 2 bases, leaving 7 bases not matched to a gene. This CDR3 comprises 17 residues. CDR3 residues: CASSSYKQGAGANVLTF. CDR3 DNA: TGCGCCAGCAGCTCCTATAAACAGGGGGCTGGGGCCAACGTCCTGACTTTC.